Sequencing of this T cell receptor (beta chain) was carried out in a study of T cells in Graves' hyperthyroidism and ophthalmopathy. Looking at the study overall: Sampling of peripheral blood happened at initial diagnosis, prior to any treatment.

Findings and limits, study-wide: Among clonotypes expanded in thyroid above 0.001, most were also found in blood.

Using RNA transcripts as the source, TCR beta CDR3 regions were amplified. RT-PCR in the first round (using the HTBI primer set) targeted the TCR CDR3. TCRdb itself ran the multiplex PCR reads through MiXCR, one entry per CDR3 protein. The sample includes about 640,000 distinct CDR3 sequences, roughly 15% of them seen just once. Germline V lookup: CDR1 MDHEN, CDR2 SYDVKM. The CDR3 totals 16 residues. V was clipped by 5 bases and J by 5 bases, with 18 bases between them. In its sample, this clonotype was seen many times. Its matching antigen is unknown. Exclusion of patients followed from uncontrolled infection, other autoimmune disease, pregnancy or lactation. An approximately 10 ml volume of fresh peripheral blood provided the PBMCs.

Sequencing was carried out using blood. The chain is built from TRBV28 and TRBJ2-2, with D perhaps matching TRBD2 (6 bases). The receptor comes from a woman aged 50 to 60 with Graves' ophthalmopathy. CDR3 in amino acids: CASSTFLARGTGELFF. The CDR3 nucleotides read TGTGCCAGCAGTACGTTTTTGGCCCGGGGGACCGGGGAGCTGTTTTTT.